Presented here are 29 T cell receptor beta chains from one specimen sequenced in a study of memory CD4+ T cells and cytomegalovirus serostatus. Using immunoSEQ multiplex PCR, the repertoire was profiled, and TCRdb retains in-frame clones only, with some absent. The sample contains more than 45,000 clones, 74% of which appear only once. The sort gate was single viable CD3+CD4+CD8-CD45RO+ cells for memory CD4+ T cells. Sequenced material: memory CD4+ T cells from blood. The receptors derive from an adult in good health and CMV-seropositive.

The gene calls are TRBV28 and TRBJ2-5; no clear D. The germline CDR1 and CDR2 sequences are MDHEN and SYDVKM. The CDR3 sequence is 14 residues long. Deletions cut 3 bases from V and 2 bases from J, with 10 bases between. The CDR3 DNA reads TGTGCCAGCAGTTTGGCCGGTACTCAAGAGACCCAGTACTTC. Protein: CASSLAGTQETQYF.

This clone has just one count. The chain uses TRBV7-2 and TRBJ2-3; D unclear. The V gene lost 4 bases and the J gene lost 2 bases, with 4 bases spanning the gap. CDR1 and CDR2 (germline): SGHTA, FQGNSA. The CDR3 covers 12 residues. CDR3 loop: CASSSFTDTQYF. The CDR3 DNA follows: TGTGCCAGCAGCTCGTTCACAGATACGCAGTATTTT.

V gene TRBV19 combines with J gene TRBJ1-6; D is unclear. Germline values: CDR1 LNHDA, CDR2 SQIVND (reference sequence). Trimming pared 2 bases from V and 8 bases from J, leaving 10 bases between. The CDR3 is 14 residues long. This CDR3 is CASSISHRDSPLHF. The CDR3 DNA follows: TGTGCCAGTAGTATAAGTCATCGGGATTCACCCCTCCACTTT.

CDR3 nucleotide sequence: TGTGCCAGTAGTGGCCGTCACGGCGGTGAAAAACTGTTTTTT. It specifies CASSGRHGGEKLFF. This chain uses TRBV19 with TRBJ1-4; D remains unclear. This CDR3 spans 14 amino acids. The V and J ends lost 5 bases and 7 bases respectively, with 14 bases between them. The germline gives CDR1 LNHDA, CDR2 SQIVND (reference sequence).

V is TRBV5-1 and J is TRBJ1-1, with D possibly matching TRBD1 (5 bases). Germline V gene data show CDR1 as SGHRS and CDR2 as YFSETQ. CDR3 size: 14 residues. V lost 0 bases, J lost 3 bases, and 9 bases lay in between. CDR3: CASSLGGRHTEAFF. CDR3 in DNA: TGCGCCAGCAGCTTGGGGGGCAGGCACACTGAAGCTTTCTTT.

Ten or more counts support this clone. The rearrangement uses TRBV5-1 and TRBJ1-1, with D unresolved. Trimming cost V 5 bases and J 3 bases, with 11 bases left between them. The CDR3 extends over 13 amino acids. Germline loops: CDR1 SGHRS, CDR2 YFSETQ. CDR3 region: CASRPFEDTEAFF. The CDR3, as DNA: TGCGCCAGCAGACCATTTGAGGACACTGAAGCTTTCTTT.

V gene TRBV6-6 combines with J gene TRBJ1-4; D gene ambiguous. CDR3 size: 15 residues. V lost 6 bases, J lost 6 bases, and 17 bases lay in between. Germline lookup yields CDR1 MNHNY and CDR2 SVGAGI (reference sequence). CDR3 coding DNA: TGTGCCAGCAGCCCCTTTACGAATGCTCATGAAAAACTGTTTTTT. Amino acid sequence: CASSPFTNAHEKLFF.

J is TRBJ2-6 and V is TRBV4-2; 8 bases match TRBD2. Germline lookup yields CDR1 LGHNA and CDR2 YNFKEQ. The CDR3 is 18 residues long. After removal of 3 bases from V and 0 bases from J, the junction contained 7 bases not matched to a gene. The CDR3 DNA follows: TGTGCCAGCAGCCACGCAGGACTAGCCCGCTCTGGGGCCAACGTCCTGACTTTC. Residues: CASSHAGLARSGANVLTF.

The chain uses TRBV29-1 and TRBJ1-2; 10 bases agree with TRBD1. The V gene end was trimmed by 1 base and the J gene end by 3 bases; junction bases not matched to a gene: 5. The CDR3 runs 15 residues. The germline V gene has CDR1 SQVTM and CDR2 ANQGSEA. This CDR3 is CSVEVGGTGDYGYTF. CDR3 nucleotide sequence: TGCAGCGTTGAAGTAGGAGGGACAGGGGACTATGGCTACACCTTC. Using reference TRBV29-1 and TRBJ1-2 for the parts outside the CDR3, the full variable domain is SAVISQKPSRDICQRGTSLTIQCQVDSQVTMMFWYRQQPGQSLTLIATANQGSEATYESGFVIDKFPISRPNLTFSTLTVSNMSPEDSSIYLCSVEVGGTGDYGYTFGSGTRLTVV.

This chain connects TRBV4-3 to TRBJ2-3, with 9 bases that match TRBD2. This CDR3 has 17 residues. The J segment lost 4 bases and the V segment lost 0 bases, leaving 8 bases of the junction unmatched. CDR1 is LGHNA and CDR2 is YSLEER in the germline V gene. CDR3: CASSQDPGGGAADTQYF. CDR3 coding DNA: TGCGCCAGCAGCCAAGATCCGGGCGGGGGGGCCGCAGATACGCAGTATTTT.

V usage is TRBV19 and J usage is TRBJ1-5; D may be TRBD1 (5 bases). The CDR3 covers 15 residues. CDR1 is LNHDA, CDR2 SQIVND, per germline (reference sequence). The V end was cut by 7 bases, the J end by 1 base, with 14 bases between. This CDR3 is CASNGQGRSNQPQHF. The DNA of the CDR3 is TGTGCCAGTAATGGCCAGGGTCGGAGCAATCAGCCCCAGCATTTT.

This clone is a singleton in its sample. CDR3: CASSWGLNYNEQFF. CDR3 DNA: TGTGCCAGCAGCTGGGGGCTAAACTACAATGAGCAGTTCTTC. The rearrangement joins TRBV7-2 to TRBJ2-1; D possibly corresponds to TRBD1 (6 bases). Germline lookup yields CDR1 SGHTA and CDR2 FQGNSA. The CDR3 has 14 amino acids. Trimming took off 4 bases at V and 3 bases at J, with 10 bases between the two ends.

This chain uses TRBV11-1 with TRBJ2-1; maybe TRBD1 (5 bases). This CDR3 has 13 amino acids. The ends were cut back, 10 bases at V and 10 bases at J, with 20 bases in the middle. The germline V gene encodes CDR1 SGHAT and CDR2 FQDESV (reference sequence). The CDR3 region has the DNA TGTGCCACCAGGAGCCAGGGTTCTGGGGAGCAGTTCTTC. It translates to CATRSQGSGEQFF.

V usage is TRBV18 and J usage is TRBJ2-7, with D perhaps TRBD1 (7 bases). The CDR3 is 16 residues long. Per germline, CDR1 KGHSH and CDR2 LQKENI. V was shortened by 3 bases and J by 6 bases, with 21 bases between the two germline ends. CDR3 residues: CASSPTGGGGRGEQYF. CDR3 DNA sequence: TGTGCCAGCTCACCTACCGGAGGAGGGGGCCGAGGCGAGCAGTACTTC.

Of note for this clone: The same CDR3 arises from other DNA sequences in this sample as well. The chain recombines TRBV7-2 with TRBJ1-6; no definite D call. CDR1 SGHTA and CDR2 FQGNSA come from the germline V gene. V was shortened by 1 base and J by 4 bases, with 5 bases between the two germline ends. The CDR3 is 14 residues long. This CDR3 reads CASSLDGYNSPLHF. The CDR3 bases are TGTGCCAGCAGCTTAGATGGTTATAATTCACCCCTCCACTTT.

This sequence joins TRBV10-2 and TRBJ2-1, with D unclear. The V end lost 10 bases, the J end lost 2 bases, and 12 bases lay between the germline ends. Germline V gene sequence: CDR1 WSHSY, CDR2 SAAADI. This CDR3 region has 13 residues. The DNA for the CDR3 is TGCGCCACCTCACTGGGGACCTACAATGAGCAGTTCTTC. Translation gives CATSLGTYNEQFF.

The chain couples TRBV5-6 to TRBJ1-2, with TRBD1 identical over 7 bases. V gave up 6 bases and J gave up 8 bases; unmatched junction bases: 16. CDR1 is SGHDT, CDR2 YYEEEE, per germline. This CDR3 spans 15 amino acids. The CDR3 sequence is CASTRLTGLLIGYTF. CDR3 DNA: TGTGCCAGCACAAGACTGACAGGGCTGTTAATCGGCTACACCTTC.

The count of this clone is one. J is TRBJ1-2 and V is TRBV7-2; D perhaps matches TRBD1 (5 bases). This CDR3 has 15 amino acids. Germline V lookup: CDR1 SGHTA, CDR2 FQGNSA. Trimming removed 4 bases from V and 4 bases from J, with 16 bases in between. CDR3 loop: CASSSPGPKTYGYTF. CDR3 in DNA: TGTGCCAGCAGCTCCCCGGGACCGAAGACCTATGGCTACACCTTC.

This clone was found a few times. DNA for the CDR3: TGCAGCGCGACAAACCGCGATGAGCAGTTCTTC. Translation gives CSATNRDEQFF. The rearrangement joins TRBV29-1 to TRBJ2-1; unclear D gene. Per germline, CDR1 SQVTM and CDR2 ANQGSEA. This CDR3 contains 11 residues. V shed 7 bases and J shed 8 bases, with 12 bases lying between them.

V gene TRBV29-1 combines with J gene TRBJ2-7; D not resolved. Germline CDR1 and CDR2: SQVTM and ANQGSEA. Trimming stripped 7 bases from V and 0 bases from J, with 13 bases between. The CDR3 has 13 amino acids. The CDR3, as DNA: TGCAGCGCCGGCCCCCCAAACTCCTACGAGCAGTACTTC. Residues: CSAGPPNSYEQYF.

The chain employs TRBV11-3 and TRBJ2-7; D is undetermined. V lost 5 bases and J 2 bases, leaving 10 bases between the germline ends. The CDR3 length is 13 residues. CDR1 is SGHNT and CDR2 is YENEEA in the germline V gene. The CDR3 sequence is CASSPSVAYEQYF. CDR3 nucleotide sequence: TGTGCCAGCAGCCCCTCTGTAGCCTACGAGCAGTACTTC.

The chain couples TRBV5-1 to TRBJ2-7; D not certain. V dropped 0 bases and J dropped 1 base, with 8 bases sitting between them. Germline lookup yields CDR1 SGHRS and CDR2 YFSETQ. This CDR3 region has 14 residues. The CDR3 nucleotides are TGCGCCAGCAGCTTGGGACCTAATTCCTACGAGCAGTACTTC. This codes for CASSLGPNSYEQYF.

V is TRBV27 and J is TRBJ2-3, with D possibly being TRBD2 (6 bases). Germline CDR1 MNHEY, CDR2 SMNVEV (reference sequence). The CDR3 consists of 15 residues. Trimming stripped 6 bases from V and 2 bases from J, with 15 bases between. The CDR3 loop reads CASSPGLLNTDTQYF. DNA of the CDR3: TGTGCCAGCAGCCCGGGACTCCTTAACACAGATACGCAGTATTTT.

A few counts support this clone. This chain uses TRBV14 with TRBJ1-1; a possible D gene is TRBD1 (5 bases). The CDR3 totals 14 residues. Trimming took off 4 bases at V and 4 bases at J, with 13 bases between the two ends. From germline, CDR1 is SGHDN and CDR2 FVKESK. DNA for the CDR3: TGTGCCAGCAGCCCCCTGGGGGGAAGCACTGAAGCTTTCTTT. Encoded protein: CASSPLGGSTEAFF.

The chain carries TRBV5-4 and TRBJ1-2; 8 nucleotides align to TRBD1. Germline CDR1 reads SGHNT; CDR2 reads YYREEE (reference sequence). J lost 7 bases, V lost 0 bases, and 8 bases had no gene match. The CDR3 has 15 residues. The CDR3 here is CASSLAGQGARGYTF. Written as DNA, the CDR3 is TGTGCCAGCAGCTTGGCCGGGCAGGGGGCGCGTGGCTACACCTTC.

This clone showed up just a few times. The V gene is TRBV4-1, the J gene TRBJ1-2, with 7 bases matching TRBD1. Per germline, CDR1 MGHRA and CDR2 YSYEKL. This CDR3 has 15 amino acids. Germline trimming cut 4 bases from V and 2 bases from J; bases unmatched to any gene: 7. CDR3 DNA sequence: TGCGCCAGCAGCCGCCGGACAGGAGGGAACTATGGCTACACCTTC. This sequence encodes CASSRRTGGNYGYTF.

This chain links TRBV7-2 with TRBJ2-3; no clear D gene. Germline loops: CDR1 SGHTA, CDR2 FQGNSA. The CDR3 runs to 12 residues. Trimming took 4 bases from V and 6 from J, leaving 8 bases between them. The CDR3 DNA reads TGTGCCAGCAGCTCCCCGCGGGATACGCAGTATTTT. As protein: CASSSPRDTQYF.

A single count supports this clone. V gene TRBV11-2 combines with J gene TRBJ2-7, with D unresolved. The CDR3 length is 12 residues. Germline CDR1 SGHAT, CDR2 FQNNGV. Between the trimmed V and J ends, which lost 0 bases and 10 bases, there was a span of 10 bases. DNA of the CDR3: TGTGCCAGCAGCTTAGACAGACCCCCTCAGTACTTC. It specifies CASSLDRPPQYF.

This rearrangement joins TRBV28 to TRBJ1-4, with unresolved D. This CDR3 spans 12 amino acids. CDR1 MDHEN and CDR2 SYDVKM come from the germline V gene. The V end was cut by 6 bases, the J end by 0 bases, with 2 bases between. The chain's CDR3 is CASRATNEKLFF. The CDR3 DNA is TGTGCCAGCAGAGCAACTAATGAAAAACTGTTTTTT.